This TCR beta chain emerged from a study of T cells in Graves' hyperthyroidism and ophthalmopathy. Template material for amplifying TCR beta CDR3 regions consisted of RNA transcripts. HTBI primers were employed in a first-round RT-PCR of the TCR CDR3. TCRdb independently ran MiXCR on the multiplex PCR reads; one entry per CDR3 protein. The sample lists some 270,000 distinct CDR3 sequences; 24% were seen once. A Clinical Activity Score of at least 3, a NOSPECS grade of at least 4 and a duration under 3 months were recorded in the ophthalmopathy patients. The sequenced sample consisted of blood. This clonotype was sampled from a woman aged 40 to 55 with Graves' ophthalmopathy.

The CDR3 region is CASSKGRQSSYEQYF. The CDR3 DNA follows: TGTGCCAGCAGTAAGGGACGTCAAAGCTCCTACGAGCAGTACTTC. The genes are TRBV12-3 or TRBV12-4 and TRBJ2-7; D tentatively reads TRBD1 or TRBD2 (5 bases each). The ends were cut back, 5 bases at V and 0 bases at J, with 14 bases in the middle. The CDR3 is 15 amino acids.